Listed below are T cell receptor beta chains from one sample, sequenced in a study of OX40 agonist ivuxolimab in advanced cancers. Profiling relied on immunoSEQ multiplex PCR, and the TCRdb table lists in-frame clones only, not all of them. The sample shows approximately 80,000 clones, around 87% of them seen only once. Sequencing was performed on CD4+ or CD8+ T cells sorted from blood, taken in a trial of the OX40 agonist ivuxolimab. The receptors stem from an adult with an advanced solid tumor such as melanoma, head and neck, liver or kidney cancer. Both conserved end residues are part of each CDR3. A D gene is named only where the DNA matches it firmly. Rows give clone size only sometimes, using once, few, many, or a class for an expanded clone.

clone size	D gene	V gene	J gene	CDR3 protein	CDR3 DNA
-	-	TRBV5-6	TRBJ1-4	CASSYGLEGGWEKLFF	TGTGCCAGCAGCTATGGTTTGGAAGGAGGTTGGGAAAAACTGTTTTTT
once	TRBD2	TRBV7-8	TRBJ2-5	CASVSGGPQYF	TGTGCCAGCGTCTCGGGGGGTCCCCAGTACTTC
-	-	TRBV11-1	TRBJ2-7	CASSFGVGEQYF	TGTGCCAGCAGCTTCGGGGTTGGCGAGCAGTACTTC
-	TRBD2	TRBV27	TRBJ2-1	CASSLRLAGGYEQFF	TGTGCCAGCAGTCTACGACTAGCGGGAGGCTATGAGCAGTTCTTC
-	TRBD1	TRBV7-8	TRBJ2-5	CASSFRTGMETQYF	TGTGCCAGCAGCTTCAGGACAGGGATGGAGACCCAGTACTTC
-	-	TRBV28	TRBJ1-5	CASSIGLSNQPQHF	TGTGCCAGCAGTATTGGGCTTAGCAATCAGCCCCAGCATTTT
-	-	TRBV5-1	TRBJ2-1	CASSPGTVYNEQFF	TGCGCCAGCAGCCCCGGGACGGTTTACAATGAGCAGTTCTTC
-	TRBD2	TRBV28	TRBJ2-7	CASSRIAGPYEQYF	TGTGCCAGCAGTCGTATAGCGGGACCCTACGAGCAGTACTTC
-	-	TRBV2	TRBJ2-7	CASSEEQGIYEQYF	TGTGCCAGCAGTGAAGAACAGGGAATCTACGAGCAGTACTTC
-	TRBD2	TRBV10-2	TRBJ2-1	CASSGGTSPTNEQFF	TGCGCCAGCAGTGGCGGGACTAGTCCCACCAATGAGCAGTTCTTC
-	TRBD1	TRBV10-3	TRBJ2-7	CAIRGQPGQGLPTTSYEQYF	TGTGCCATCAGGGGTCAACCGGGACAGGGGCTACCAACCACCTCCTACGAGCAGTACTTC
-	-	TRBV7-2	TRBJ1-2	CASSDGRRYGYTF	TGTGCCAGCAGCGACGGACGGAGGTATGGCTACACCTTC
-	TRBD2	TRBV6-6	TRBJ2-5	CATSSGSGTQYF	TGTGCCACCTCTAGCGGGAGTGGGACCCAGTACTTC
-	TRBD2	TRBV10-1	TRBJ2-7	CASSDSASGREQYF	TGCGCCAGCAGTGATAGCGCTAGCGGCCGCGAGCAGTACTTC
-	TRBD1	TRBV4-2	TRBJ1-5	CASSQGEGAYQPQHF	TGTGCCAGCAGCCAAGGAGAGGGGGCTTATCAGCCCCAGCATTTT
-	TRBD1	TRBV9	TRBJ2-2	CASSVEEGSGGVGELFF	TGTGCCAGCAGCGTAGAGGAAGGGTCAGGGGGCGTGGGGGAGCTGTTTTTT
once	-	TRBV10-1	TRBJ2-5	CASSRGQQETQYF	TGCGCCAGCAGTAGGGGTCAACAAGAGACCCAGTACTTC
-	TRBD1	TRBV5-1	TRBJ1-2	CASSLGQGAGGYTF	TGCGCCAGCAGCTTGGGACAGGGGGCAGGTGGCTACACCTTC
-	-	TRBV11-2	TRBJ2-1	CASSLSNSRNNEQFF	TGTGCCAGCAGCTTAAGTAATTCGCGGAACAATGAGCAGTTCTTC
-	-	TRBV7-2	TRBJ2-1	CASSPGTPNNEQFF	TGTGCCAGCAGCCCCGGGACTCCTAACAATGAGCAGTTCTTC
-	-	TRBV29-1	TRBJ2-5	CSVEFGYPPNQETQYF	TGCAGCGTTGAATTTGGCTACCCCCCGAACCAAGAGACCCAGTACTTC
-	-	TRBV10-2	TRBJ1-6	CASSGSYVSPLHF	TGCGCCAGCAGTGGGTCTTACGTCTCACCCCTCCACTTT
-	-	TRBV27	TRBJ2-5	CASSSQGETQYF	TGTGCCAGCAGCTCCCAGGGGGAGACCCAGTACTTC
-	TRBD2	TRBV5-1	TRBJ2-7	CASSLGLADAYEQYF	TGCGCCAGCAGCTTAGGACTAGCGGATGCCTACGAGCAGTACTTC
-	TRBD2	TRBV5-1	TRBJ2-7	CASSSTSGSSYEQYF	TGCGCCAGCAGCTCGACTAGCGGTTCTTCCTACGAGCAGTACTTC
once	-	TRBV4-1	TRBJ1-4	CASSQGSASFEKLFF	TGCGCCAGCAGCCAAGGGTCCGCCAGCTTCGAAAAACTGTTTTTT
-	-	TRBV15	TRBJ2-1	CATSRDTATYNEQFF	TGTGCCACCAGCAGAGATACTGCAACCTACAATGAGCAGTTCTTC
-	TRBD1	TRBV5-1	TRBJ1-1	CASSLEGQLNTEAFF	TGCGCCAGCAGCTTGGAGGGACAGCTCAACACTGAAGCTTTCTTT
-	-	TRBV7-9	TRBJ2-3	CASSFSSSTDTQYF	TGTGCCAGCAGCTTTAGTAGTAGCACAGATACGCAGTATTTT
-	TRBD1	TRBV5-1	TRBJ1-2	CASSLGTATPSTTRNYGYTF	TGCGCCAGCAGCTTAGGGACAGCTACCCCTTCGACCACTAGAAACTATGGCTACACCTTC
once	-	TRBV7-9	TRBJ2-1	CASSAAPTRYNEQFF	TGTGCCAGCAGCGCCGCTCCCACCCGATACAATGAGCAGTTCTTC
-	-	TRBV5-6	TRBJ1-3	CASSKRGAGSGNTIYF	TGTGCCAGCAGCAAGAGAGGTGCCGGGAGTGGAAACACCATATATTTT
-	TRBD2	TRBV4-2	TRBJ2-5	CASSQMREGISETQYF	TGTGCCAGCAGCCAGATGCGGGAGGGGATAAGCGAGACCCAGTACTTC
-	TRBD1	TRBV6-4	TRBJ1-2	CASRITGTGGGYTF	TGTGCCAGCAGGATAACTGGGACAGGGGGCGGCTACACCTTC
-	TRBD2	TRBV18	TRBJ2-3	CASSPPRDYSRNTQYF	TGTGCCAGCTCACCACCCAGGGACTATAGTAGGAATACGCAGTATTTT
once	TRBD2	TRBV6-1	TRBJ2-7	CASSDKFLAGVVIVYEQYF	TGTGCCAGCAGTGATAAATTTCTAGCGGGAGTCGTCATTGTCTACGAGCAGTACTTC
few	TRBD1	TRBV19	TRBJ1-1	CASSIGQGGAFF	TGTGCCAGTAGTATCGGACAGGGGGGTGCTTTCTTT
-	TRBD2	TRBV2	TRBJ2-1	CASSEDGRANNEQFF	TGTGCCAGCAGTGAAGACGGGAGGGCCAACAATGAGCAGTTCTTC
-	TRBD2	TRBV5-6	TRBJ2-1	CASRGSGRNEQFF	TGTGCCAGCAGAGGTAGCGGGAGAAATGAGCAGTTCTTC
-	TRBD2	TRBV2	TRBJ2-7	CASTLAGPPEQYF	TGTGCCAGCACTCTAGCGGGACCCCCCGAGCAGTACTTC
-	-	TRBV2	TRBJ2-7	CASEMGRGSYEQYF	TGTGCCAGCGAAATGGGCCGGGGTTCCTACGAGCAGTACTTC
once	TRBD2	TRBV10-2	TRBJ2-7	CASTGTSGSYEQYF	TGCGCCAGCACGGGGACTAGCGGGTCCTACGAGCAGTACTTC
-	-	TRBV9	TRBJ1-2	CAWGLGASHGYTF	TGTGCCTGGGGGCTGGGGGCATCTCATGGCTACACCTTC
-	TRBD1	TRBV9	TRBJ1-2	CASSVGDRRSQGYTF	TGTGCCAGCAGCGTAGGGGACAGGCGGTCTCAGGGCTACACCTTC
-	-	TRBV4-3	TRBJ2-2	CASSQETVRNTGELFF	TGCGCCAGCAGCCAAGAGACAGTTCGGAACACCGGGGAGCTGTTTTTT
-	-	TRBV11-3	TRBJ2-1	CASSLEQGQSSSSYNEQFF	TGTGCCAGCAGCTTAGAGCAAGGACAGTCCTCGAGCTCCTACAATGAGCAGTTCTTC
-	TRBD2	TRBV10-3	TRBJ2-7	CAISESGTSRTRAQYF	TGTGCCATCAGTGAGTCGGGGACTAGCAGGACCAGGGCGCAGTACTTC
-	TRBD2	TRBV11-2	TRBJ2-7	CASSSREFEQYF	TGTGCCAGCAGCTCGCGGGAGTTCGAGCAGTACTTC
-	TRBD1	TRBV28	TRBJ2-1	CASSTDYQGAGYNEQFF	TGTGCCAGCAGTACTGATTACCAGGGGGCGGGCTACAATGAGCAGTTCTTC
few	-	TRBV5-5	TRBJ1-4	CASSPVKGEKLFF	TGTGCCAGCAGCCCCGTTAAGGGCGAAAAACTGTTTTTT
few	-	TRBV19	TRBJ2-5	CASSRNTGETQYF	TGTGCCAGTAGTAGAAACACGGGGGAGACCCAGTACTTC